The 26 T cell receptor beta chains presented below share a single source sample, sequenced in a study of patients and donors after allogeneic stem cell transplantation. Each CDR3 protein gets one entry after TCRdb re-called the RT-PCR reads with MiXCR. The sample has 920,000 or so distinct CDR3 sequences; roughly 18% are singletons. Input material: blood, either unsorted or a sorted T cell fraction (not recorded which). The receptors were gathered from a human donor who was either an allogeneic HSCT recipient or a stem cell or donor lymphocyte infusion donor (not recorded which). It is not recorded whose cells these are; they may come from a transplant donor.

This clonotype occurred a few times. The rearrangement joins TRBV20-1 to TRBJ1-4; D is unclear. The CDR3 has 15 residues. Per the germline V gene, CDR1 is DFQATT and CDR2 is SNEGSKA (reference sequence). V was shortened by 5 bases and J by 0 bases, with 13 bases between the two germline ends. CDR3 nucleotides: TGCAGTGCTCCACCTCAGAGAGCAACTAATGAAAAACTGTTTTTT. This sequence encodes CSAPPQRATNEKLFF.

This clonotype was observed a handful of times. The chain employs TRBV20-1 and TRBJ2-1; 9 nucleotides agree with TRBD2. The V and J ends lost 1 base and 3 bases, in that order; junction bases with no gene match: 10. In germline, CDR1 is DFQATT, CDR2 SNEGSKA (reference sequence). The CDR3 loop spans 17 amino acids. The CDR3 region has the DNA TGCAGTGCTAGAGTTCCAGCGGGGGGACCGGGCTACAATGAGCAGTTCTTC. Its protein is CSARVPAGGPGYNEQFF.

In this sample, this clonotype turned up a few times. The chain recombines TRBV7-3 with TRBJ1-1; D call uncertain. CDR1 and CDR2 (germline): SGHTA, FQGTGA. The V end was cut by 4 bases, the J end by 3 bases, with 9 bases between. The CDR3 is 13 amino acids. The CDR3 DNA is TGTGCCAGCAGCTCGGATCTATACACTGAAGCTTTCTTT. This sequence encodes CASSSDLYTEAFF.

The chain employs TRBV29-1 and TRBJ2-3; weak D call: TRBD2 (5 bases). The CDR3 covers 11 residues. Trimming shortened V by 4 bases and J by 8 bases, and 10 bases separated the two germline ends. CDR1 and CDR2 (germline): SQVTM, ANQGSEA. Here the CDR3 DNA reads TGCAGCGTTGCGGGAATCGTTACGCAGTATTTT. This gives the protein CSVAGIVTQYF.

This clonotype was recorded a few times. The chain couples TRBV9 to TRBJ2-5; D uncertain. Trimming took off 0 bases at V and 1 base at J, with 7 bases between the two ends. The germline gives CDR1 SGDLS, CDR2 YYNGEE. The CDR3 extends over 14 amino acids. The CDR3 here is CASSVGGFQETQYF. DNA of the CDR3: TGTGCCAGCAGCGTAGGCGGTTTCCAAGAGACCCAGTACTTC. Complete variable domain (other parts from reference TRBV9 and TRBJ2-5): DSGVTQTPKHLITATGQRVTLRCSPRSGDLSVYWYQQSLDQGLQFLIQYYNGEERAKGNILERFSAQQFPDLHSELNLSSLELGDSALYFCASSVGGFQETQYFGPGTRLLVL.

The CDR3 region has the DNA TGTGCCAGCAGCACAGGGGTCTCTGGAAACACCATATATTTT. Its translation: CASSTGVSGNTIYF. The gene calls are TRBV12-3 or TRBV12-4 and TRBJ1-3; 7 nucleotides agree with TRBD1. The J segment lost 0 bases and the V segment lost 6 bases, leaving 2 bases of the junction unmatched. The CDR3 sequence is 14 residues long.

This clonotype showed up just a few times. V is TRBV5-6 and J is TRBJ1-2, with D possibly matching TRBD1 (6 bases). Trimming removed 7 bases at V and 3 bases at J, with 16 bases between. The CDR3 has 14 amino acids. Germline CDR1 is SGHDT and CDR2 is YYEEEE. DNA for the CDR3: TGTGCCAGCTACCGGCGACAGGCGTACTATGGCTACACCTTC. This encodes CASYRRQAYYGYTF.

This sequence joins TRBV28 and TRBJ1-1; tentative D call: TRBD1 (6 bases). Germline V gives CDR1 MDHEN, CDR2 SYDVKM. CDR3 size: 16 residues. V lost 4 bases and J lost 0, with 15 bases in between. CDR3 DNA: TGTGCCAGCAGTTGGGGGGCCGGGACCTTGAACACTGAAGCTTTCTTT. Translating it yields CASSWGAGTLNTEAFF.

The V and J genes are TRBV7-9 and TRBJ2-1, with TRBD1 matching 7 bases. CDR1 and CDR2 (germline): SEHNR, FQNEAQ (reference sequence). The CDR3 length is 15 residues. J gave up 3 bases and V 8 bases, and 10 bases lay outside the gene matches. CDR3 region: CASPGTGADYNEQFF. As DNA, the CDR3 is TGTGCCAGCCCTGGAACAGGGGCAGACTACAATGAGCAGTTCTTC.

The table lists this clonotype with a few counts. This chain joins TRBV28 and TRBJ2-7, with D possibly called TRBD1 or TRBD2 (6 bases each). Germline CDR1 and CDR2: MDHEN and SYDVKM. Trimming pared 2 bases from V and 2 bases from J, leaving 10 bases between. This CDR3 is 14 amino acids long. CDR3: CASSLPGEAYEQYF. The CDR3 nucleotides read TGTGCCAGCAGTTTACCAGGGGAGGCCTACGAGCAGTACTTC.

This clonotype was seen only a few times. The rearrangement links TRBV20-1 to TRBJ2-7, with 9 positions matching TRBD1. V lost 1 base, J lost 1 base, and 8 bases stayed unmatched. CDR1 is DFQATT and CDR2 is SNEGSKA in the germline V gene (reference sequence). The CDR3 length is 16 residues. CDR3 nucleotide sequence: TGCAGTGCTAGAGCTCCCGGGACAGGGATTTCCTACGAGCAGTACTTC. This codes for CSARAPGTGISYEQYF.

This clonotype was counted only a few times. The gene calls are TRBV20-1 and TRBJ2-4, with unresolved D. The ends were cut back, 5 bases at V and 5 bases at J, with 10 bases in the middle. Germline CDR1 and CDR2: DFQATT and SNEGSKA (reference sequence). The CDR3 covers 12 residues. The CDR3 region has the DNA TGCAGTGCTTTCCAGACGGAAAACATTCAGTACTTC. It is translated as CSAFQTENIQYF.

This clonotype was seen a few times. The J gene is TRBJ2-7, the V gene TRBV19; TRBD1 is a possible D gene (6 bases). The CDR3 is 12 amino acids. The V and J ends lost 4 bases and 5 bases respectively, with 9 bases between them. Germline V gene lookup returns CDR1 LNHDA and CDR2 SQIVND (reference sequence). The CDR3 sequence: CASSTTGNEQYF. The CDR3 nucleotides are TGTGCCAGTAGTACGACAGGCAACGAGCAGTACTTC.

This CDR3 is CASSYNSLADFYEQYF. In DNA form, the CDR3 reads TGTGCCAGCAGTTATAATTCACTAGCGGACTTTTACGAGCAGTACTTC. The chain is built from TRBV6-5 and TRBJ2-7; TRBD2 matches at 8 bases. The V gene's germline CDR1 is MNHEY and CDR2 SVGAGI. The trim removed 3 bases at V and 4 bases at J, leaving 11 bases unmatched. The CDR3 sequence is 16 residues long.

Only a few counts were recorded for this clonotype. The chain uses TRBV5-4 and TRBJ2-7, with D unclear. V lost 3 bases to trimming and J lost 3 bases, with 10 bases between them. Germline V gives CDR1 SGHNT, CDR2 YYREEE (reference sequence). The CDR3 totals 13 residues. CDR3 amino acids: CASSSLKDYEQYF. CDR3 DNA sequence: TGTGCCAGCAGCTCCCTAAAGGACTACGAGCAGTACTTC. The whole variable domain, filled in from reference TRBV5-4 and TRBJ2-7, reads ETGVTQSPTHLIKTRGQQVTLRCSSQSGHNTVSWYQQALGQGPQFIFQYYREEENGRGNFPPRFSGLQFPNYSSELNVNALELDDSALYLCASSSLKDYEQYFGPGTRLTVT.

This clonotype came up a few times. The chain combines TRBV6-2 or TRBV6-3 with TRBJ2-2, with D possibly matching TRBD1 (6 bases). Trimming shortened V by 6 bases and J by 2 bases, and 16 bases separated the two germline ends. This CDR3 contains 16 residues. Germline-derived CDR1 and CDR2 are MNHEY and SVGEGT. CDR3 protein: CASSNPTRGNTGELFF. CDR3 nucleotide sequence: TGTGCCAGCAGCAACCCAACCAGGGGAAACACCGGGGAGCTGTTTTTT.

The rearrangement uses TRBV6-2 or TRBV6-3 and TRBJ2-7; TRBD2 aligns across 13 bases. This CDR3 is built from 16 residues. V shed 6 bases, J shed 3 bases, and the junction held 8 bases outside the gene matches. The germline V gene has CDR1 MNHEY and CDR2 SVGEGT. CDR3 sequence (DNA): TGTGCCAGCAGGACCGCCGGACTAGCGGGAGTCTACGAGCAGTACTTC. Protein sequence: CASRTAGLAGVYEQYF.

This chain links TRBV27 with TRBJ2-7; the match to TRBD2 covers 12 bases. The CDR3 length is 16 residues. Per the germline V gene, CDR1 is MNHEY and CDR2 is SMNVEV (reference sequence). V shed 5 bases and J 6 bases; nucleotides not matched to a gene: 11. Here the CDR3 reads CASSILAGGPMREQYF. CDR3 DNA sequence: TGTGCCAGCAGTATCCTAGCGGGAGGGCCTATGCGCGAGCAGTACTTC.

J is TRBJ2-1 and V is TRBV6-1; D unresolved. Germline V gene data show CDR1 as MNHNS and CDR2 as SASEGT. The CDR3 runs 17 residues. Deletions cut 6 bases from V and 8 bases from J, with 26 bases between. The CDR3 loop reads CASRRIGSGGRSHEQFF. DNA for the CDR3: TGTGCCAGCAGGCGCATAGGGTCGGGTGGGCGATCACATGAGCAGTTCTTC.

The V gene is TRBV9, the J gene TRBJ1-1; D is possibly TRBD1 (6 bases). Trimming took 3 bases from V and 0 from J, leaving 12 bases between them. The CDR3 totals 15 residues. Germline-derived CDR1 and CDR2 are SGDLS and YYNGEE. CDR3 amino acids: CASSATQGLNTEAFF. CDR3 in DNA: TGTGCCAGCAGCGCTACACAGGGCCTGAACACTGAAGCTTTCTTT.

This clonotype was detected a few times. V usage is TRBV25-1 and J usage is TRBJ2-5, with TRBD2 as a possible D gene (5 bases). Germline lookup yields CDR1 MGHDK and CDR2 SYGVNS. V lost 6 bases and J lost 5, with 13 bases in between. CDR3 length: 13 amino acids. In DNA, the CDR3 is TGTGCCAGCAGCGTCGGGGTTTGGGAGACCCAGTACTTC. Translating it yields CASSVGVWETQYF.

V is TRBV20-1 and J is TRBJ2-7, with a weak D call TRBD2 (6 bases). The germline V gene encodes CDR1 DFQATT and CDR2 SNEGSKA (reference sequence). Trimming left V 5 bases short and J 7 bases short, with 21 bases between. The CDR3 totals 14 residues. The DNA for the CDR3 is TGCAGTGCTGGGAGGAGAATTTTACGATGGGAGCAGTACTTC. This encodes CSAGRRILRWEQYF.

The V call is TRBV6-2 or TRBV6-3, the J call TRBJ2-1, with D unclear. The CDR3 has 17 residues. Germline lookup yields CDR1 MNHEY and CDR2 SVGEGT. Trimming took 2 bases from V and 5 from J, leaving 19 bases between them. The CDR3 loop reads CASSYLAGIQANNEQFF. The CDR3 DNA follows: TGTGCCAGCAGTTACCTGGCTGGGATCCAGGCTAACAATGAGCAGTTCTTC.

In this sample, this clonotype turned up a few times. The gene calls are TRBV4-3 and TRBJ2-1; a possible D gene is TRBD1 (6 bases). Germline V gives CDR1 LGHNA, CDR2 YSLEER. The CDR3 is made up of 15 amino acids. Trimming took 0 bases from V and 3 from J, leaving 9 bases between them. The CDR3 bases are TGCGCCAGCAGCCAAGACAGGGGTTACTACAATGAGCAGTTCTTC. As protein: CASSQDRGYYNEQFF.

This clonotype was seen ten or more times. The V and J genes are TRBV12-3 or TRBV12-4 and TRBJ1-1; 10 bases agree with TRBD1. The CDR3 covers 13 residues. Trimming removed 6 bases from V and 5 bases from J; junction bases left unmatched: 3. CDR3 sequence (DNA): TGTGCCAGCAGCGACAGGGGGCGGACTGAAGCTTTCTTT. It specifies CASSDRGRTEAFF.

This chain links TRBV27 with TRBJ2-7, with D maybe TRBD1 (6 bases). CDR3 length: 13 amino acids. CDR1 is MNHEY, CDR2 SMNVEV, per germline (reference sequence). Trimming stripped 6 bases from V and 6 bases from J, with 15 bases between. CDR3 protein: CASRQGFPPEQYF. For the CDR3, the DNA is TGTGCCAGCAGGCAGGGGTTCCCTCCCGAGCAGTACTTC.